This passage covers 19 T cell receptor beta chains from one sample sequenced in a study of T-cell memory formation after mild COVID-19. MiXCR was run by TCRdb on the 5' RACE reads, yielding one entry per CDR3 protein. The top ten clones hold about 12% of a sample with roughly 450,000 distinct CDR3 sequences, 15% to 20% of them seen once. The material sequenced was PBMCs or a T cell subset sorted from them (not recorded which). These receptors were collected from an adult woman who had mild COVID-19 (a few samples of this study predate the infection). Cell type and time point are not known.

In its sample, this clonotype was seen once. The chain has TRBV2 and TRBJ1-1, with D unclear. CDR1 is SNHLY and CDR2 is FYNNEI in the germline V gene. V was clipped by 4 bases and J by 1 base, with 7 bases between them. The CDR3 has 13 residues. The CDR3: CASSARWNTEAFF. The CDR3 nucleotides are TGTGCCAGCAGTGCCCGCTGGAACACTGAAGCTTTCTTT.

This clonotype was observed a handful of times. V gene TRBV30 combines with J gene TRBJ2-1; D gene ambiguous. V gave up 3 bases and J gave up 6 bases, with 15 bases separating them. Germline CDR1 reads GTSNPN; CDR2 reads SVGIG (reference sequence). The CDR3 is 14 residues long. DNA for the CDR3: TGTGCCTGGAGGATCCATGGTTATGGCAATGAGCAGTTCTTC. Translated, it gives CAWRIHGYGNEQFF.

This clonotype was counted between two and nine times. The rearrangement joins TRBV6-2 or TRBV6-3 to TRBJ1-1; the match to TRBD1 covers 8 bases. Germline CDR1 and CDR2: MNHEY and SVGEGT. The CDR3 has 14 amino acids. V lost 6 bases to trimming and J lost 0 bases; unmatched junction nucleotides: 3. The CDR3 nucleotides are TGTGCCAGCAGAGGACAGGGTCTGAACACTGAAGCTTTCTTT. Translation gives CASRGQGLNTEAFF.

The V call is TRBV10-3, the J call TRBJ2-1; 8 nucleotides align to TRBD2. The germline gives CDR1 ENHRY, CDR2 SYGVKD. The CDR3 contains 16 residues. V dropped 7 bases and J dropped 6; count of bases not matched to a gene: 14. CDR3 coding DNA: TGTGCCATCAATACCCCGGGACTAGGTATCCCCAATGAGCAGTTCTTC. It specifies CAINTPGLGIPNEQFF.

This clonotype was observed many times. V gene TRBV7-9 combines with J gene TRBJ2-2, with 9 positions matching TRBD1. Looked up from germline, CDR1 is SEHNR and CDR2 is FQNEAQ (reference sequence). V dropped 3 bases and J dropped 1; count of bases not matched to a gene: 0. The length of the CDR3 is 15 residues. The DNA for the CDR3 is TGTGCCAGCAGCTTGACAGGGGGGAACACCGGGGAGCTGTTTTTT. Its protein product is CASSLTGGNTGELFF. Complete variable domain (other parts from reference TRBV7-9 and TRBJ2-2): DTGVSQNPRHKITKRGQNVTFRCDPISEHNRLYWYRQTLGQGPEFLTYFQNEAQLEKSRLLSDRFSAERPKGSFSTLEIQRTEQGDSAMYLCASSLTGGNTGELFFGEGSRLTVL.

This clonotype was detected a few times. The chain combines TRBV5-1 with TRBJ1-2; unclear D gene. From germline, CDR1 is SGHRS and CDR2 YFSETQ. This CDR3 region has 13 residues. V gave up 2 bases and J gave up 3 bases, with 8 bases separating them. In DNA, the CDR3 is TGCGCCAGCAGCTTCGGCAGGTACTATGGCTACACCTTC. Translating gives CASSFGRYYGYTF.

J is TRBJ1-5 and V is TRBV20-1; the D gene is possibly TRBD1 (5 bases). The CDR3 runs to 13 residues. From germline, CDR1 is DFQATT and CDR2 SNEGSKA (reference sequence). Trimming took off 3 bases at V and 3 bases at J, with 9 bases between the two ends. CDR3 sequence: CSASLGTNQPQHF. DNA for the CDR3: TGCAGTGCTAGTCTGGGGACCAATCAGCCCCAGCATTTT.

DNA for the CDR3: TGTGCCAGCAGCCAAGATCTGGCGGGTCGCTATGGCTACACCTTC. Residues: CASSQDLAGRYGYTF. The V gene is TRBV3-1, the J gene TRBJ1-2; D gene ambiguous. Deletions cut 0 bases from V and 4 bases from J, with 12 bases between. CDR3 length: 15 residues. Germline V CDR1 and CDR2: LGHDT, YNNKEL (reference sequence).

Here the CDR3 reads CASSINRNMNTEAFF. The DNA for the CDR3 is TGTGCCAGTAGTATCAACAGGAACATGAACACTGAAGCTTTCTTT. This rearrangement joins TRBV19 to TRBJ1-1, with D possibly being TRBD1 (5 bases). The CDR3 has 15 amino acids. The V gene lost 3 bases and the J gene lost 0 bases, with 11 bases spanning the gap. CDR1 and CDR2 from the germline V gene are LNHDA and SQIVND (reference sequence).

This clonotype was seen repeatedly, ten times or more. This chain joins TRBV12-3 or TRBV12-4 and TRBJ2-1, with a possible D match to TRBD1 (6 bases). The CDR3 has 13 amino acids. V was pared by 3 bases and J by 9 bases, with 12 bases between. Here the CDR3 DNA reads TGTGCCAGCAGTTTTATACAGGGTCTTGAGCAGTTCTTC. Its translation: CASSFIQGLEQFF.

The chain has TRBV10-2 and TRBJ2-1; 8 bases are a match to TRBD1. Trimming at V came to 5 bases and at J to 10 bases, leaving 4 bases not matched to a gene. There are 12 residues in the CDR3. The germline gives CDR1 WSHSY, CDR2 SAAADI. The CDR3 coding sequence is TGCGCCAGCAGTAGACAGGGGCTGGAGCAGTTCTTC. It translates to CASSRQGLEQFF.

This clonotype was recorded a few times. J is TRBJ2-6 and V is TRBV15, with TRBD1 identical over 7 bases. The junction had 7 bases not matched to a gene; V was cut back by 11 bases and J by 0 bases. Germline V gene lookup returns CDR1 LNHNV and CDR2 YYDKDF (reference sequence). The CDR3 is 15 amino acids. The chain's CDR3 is CAAGDRDSGANVLTF. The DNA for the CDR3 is TGTGCCGCCGGGGACAGAGACTCTGGGGCCAACGTCCTGACTTTC.

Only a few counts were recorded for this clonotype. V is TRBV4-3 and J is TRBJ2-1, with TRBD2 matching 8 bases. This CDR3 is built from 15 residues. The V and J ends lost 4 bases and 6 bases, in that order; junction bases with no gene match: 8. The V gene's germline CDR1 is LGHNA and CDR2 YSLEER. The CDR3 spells CASSLGLAESNEQFF. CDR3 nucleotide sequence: TGCGCCAGCAGCCTCGGACTAGCAGAAAGCAATGAGCAGTTCTTC.

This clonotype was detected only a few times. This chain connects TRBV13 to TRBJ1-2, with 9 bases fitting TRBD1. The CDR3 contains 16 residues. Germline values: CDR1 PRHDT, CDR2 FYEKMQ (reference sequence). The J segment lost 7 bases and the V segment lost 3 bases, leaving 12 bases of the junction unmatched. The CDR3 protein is CASSFPGTGLVGGYTF. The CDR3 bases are TGTGCCAGCAGCTTCCCCGGGACAGGGCTGGTAGGTGGCTACACCTTC.

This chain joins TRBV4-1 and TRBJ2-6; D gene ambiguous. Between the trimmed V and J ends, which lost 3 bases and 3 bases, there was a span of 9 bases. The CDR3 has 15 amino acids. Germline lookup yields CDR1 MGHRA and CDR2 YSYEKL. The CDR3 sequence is CASSHPSSGANVLTF. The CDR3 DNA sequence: TGCGCCAGCAGCCATCCTTCAAGTGGGGCCAACGTCCTGACTTTC.

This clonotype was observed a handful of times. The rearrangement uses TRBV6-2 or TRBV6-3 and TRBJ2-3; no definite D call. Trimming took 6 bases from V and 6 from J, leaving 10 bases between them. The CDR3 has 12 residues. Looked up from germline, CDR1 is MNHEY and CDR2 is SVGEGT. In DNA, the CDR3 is TGTGCCAGCAGCCACCTCCCGGATACGCAGTATTTT. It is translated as CASSHLPDTQYF.

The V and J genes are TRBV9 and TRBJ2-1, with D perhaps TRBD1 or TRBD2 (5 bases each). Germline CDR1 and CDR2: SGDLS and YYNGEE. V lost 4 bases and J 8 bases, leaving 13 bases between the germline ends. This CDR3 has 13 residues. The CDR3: CASSSSRGDEQFF. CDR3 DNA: TGTGCCAGCAGCTCTTCCCGGGGCGATGAGCAGTTCTTC.

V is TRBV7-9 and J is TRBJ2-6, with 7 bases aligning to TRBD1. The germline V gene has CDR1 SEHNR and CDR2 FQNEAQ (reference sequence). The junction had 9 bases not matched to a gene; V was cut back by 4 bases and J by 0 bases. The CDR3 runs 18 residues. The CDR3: CASSSLRQGLSGANVLTF. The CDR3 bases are TGTGCCAGCAGCTCCCTCCGACAGGGCCTCTCTGGGGCCAACGTCCTGACTTTC.

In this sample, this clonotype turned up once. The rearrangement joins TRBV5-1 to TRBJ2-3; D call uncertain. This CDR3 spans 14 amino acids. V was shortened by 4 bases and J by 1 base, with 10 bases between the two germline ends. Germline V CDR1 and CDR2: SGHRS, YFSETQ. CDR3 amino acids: CASSQTFGTDTQYF. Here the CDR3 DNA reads TGCGCCAGCAGCCAGACATTCGGCACAGATACGCAGTATTTT.